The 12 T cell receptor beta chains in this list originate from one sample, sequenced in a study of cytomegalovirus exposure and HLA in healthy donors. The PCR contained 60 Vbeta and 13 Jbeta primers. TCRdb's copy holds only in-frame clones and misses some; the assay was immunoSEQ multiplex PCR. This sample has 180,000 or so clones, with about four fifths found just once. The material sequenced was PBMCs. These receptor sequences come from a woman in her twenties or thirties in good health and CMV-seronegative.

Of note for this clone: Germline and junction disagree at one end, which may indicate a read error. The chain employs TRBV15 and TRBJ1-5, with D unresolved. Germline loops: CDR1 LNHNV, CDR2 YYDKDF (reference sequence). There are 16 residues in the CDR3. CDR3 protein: CATSGDRAGFNQPQHF. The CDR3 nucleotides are TGTGCCACCAGCGGAGATCGAGCAGGCTTCAATCAGCCCCAGCATTTT.

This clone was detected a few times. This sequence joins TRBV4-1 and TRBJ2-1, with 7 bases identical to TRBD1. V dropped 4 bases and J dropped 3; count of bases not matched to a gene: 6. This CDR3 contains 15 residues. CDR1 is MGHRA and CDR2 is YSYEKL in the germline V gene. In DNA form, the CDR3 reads TGCGCCAGCAGCCCGAGTCAGGGGGTCTACAATGAGCAGTTCTTC. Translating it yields CASSPSQGVYNEQFF.

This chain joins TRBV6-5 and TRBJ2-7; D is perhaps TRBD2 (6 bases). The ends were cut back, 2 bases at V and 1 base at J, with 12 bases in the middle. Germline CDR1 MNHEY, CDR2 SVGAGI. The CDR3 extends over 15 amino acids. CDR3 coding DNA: TGTGCCAGCAGTTACGGAGGGTGGGGATCCTACGAGCAGTACTTC. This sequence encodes CASSYGGWGSYEQYF.

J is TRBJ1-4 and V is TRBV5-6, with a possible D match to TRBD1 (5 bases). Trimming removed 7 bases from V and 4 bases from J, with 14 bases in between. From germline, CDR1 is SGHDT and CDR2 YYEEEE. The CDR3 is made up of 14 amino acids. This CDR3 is CASGGTGFNEKLFF. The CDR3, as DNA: TGTGCCAGCGGCGGGACGGGATTTAATGAAAAACTGTTTTTT.

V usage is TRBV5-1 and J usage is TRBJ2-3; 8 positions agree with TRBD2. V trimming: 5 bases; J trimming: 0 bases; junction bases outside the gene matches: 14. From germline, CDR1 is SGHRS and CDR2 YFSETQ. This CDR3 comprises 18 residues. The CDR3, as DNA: TGCGCCAGCAGTTCGGGCCTTCTGGGCGGGGGGAGCACAGATACGCAGTATTTT. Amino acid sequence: CASSSGLLGGGSTDTQYF.

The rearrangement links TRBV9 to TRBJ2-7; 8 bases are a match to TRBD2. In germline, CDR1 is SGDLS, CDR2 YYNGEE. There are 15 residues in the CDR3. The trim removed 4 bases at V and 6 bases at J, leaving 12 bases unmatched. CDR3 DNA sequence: TGTGCCAGCAGCTCCAACCTGGGACTAGTGAGCGAGCAGTACTTC. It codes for CASSSNLGLVSEQYF.

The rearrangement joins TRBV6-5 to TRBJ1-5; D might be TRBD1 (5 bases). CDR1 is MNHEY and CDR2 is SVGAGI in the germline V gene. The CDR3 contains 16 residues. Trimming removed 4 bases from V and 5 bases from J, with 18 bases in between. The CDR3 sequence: CASSLGRGLGDQPQHF. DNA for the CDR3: TGTGCCAGCAGTTTAGGGCGGGGTTTAGGGGATCAGCCCCAGCATTTT.

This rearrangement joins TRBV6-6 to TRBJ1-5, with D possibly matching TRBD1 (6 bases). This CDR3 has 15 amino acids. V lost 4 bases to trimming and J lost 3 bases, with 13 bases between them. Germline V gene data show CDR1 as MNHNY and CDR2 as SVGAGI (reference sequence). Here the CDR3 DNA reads TGTGCCAGCAGTTTCGGACAGCCGTCCAATCAGCCCCAGCATTTT. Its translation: CASSFGQPSNQPQHF.

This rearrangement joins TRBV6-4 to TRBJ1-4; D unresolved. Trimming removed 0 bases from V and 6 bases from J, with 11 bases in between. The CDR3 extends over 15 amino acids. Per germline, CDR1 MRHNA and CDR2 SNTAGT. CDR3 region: CASSDSGRRHEKLFF. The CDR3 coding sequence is TGTGCCAGCAGTGACTCAGGCAGGAGGCATGAAAAACTGTTTTTT.

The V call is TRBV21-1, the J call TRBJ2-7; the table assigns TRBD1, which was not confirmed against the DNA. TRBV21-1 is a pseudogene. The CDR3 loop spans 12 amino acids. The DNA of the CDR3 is TGTGCCGTCGTAGGACAGGCCTACGAGCAGTACTTC. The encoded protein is CAVVGQAYEQYF.

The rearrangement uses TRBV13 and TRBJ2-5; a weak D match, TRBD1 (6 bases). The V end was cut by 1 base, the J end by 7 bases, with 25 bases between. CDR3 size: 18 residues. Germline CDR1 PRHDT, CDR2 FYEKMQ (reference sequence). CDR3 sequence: CASSLALSTGPEGRTQYF. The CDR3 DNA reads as TGTGCCAGCAGCTTAGCCCTTTCGACAGGACCCGAGGGTAGGACCCAGTACTTC.

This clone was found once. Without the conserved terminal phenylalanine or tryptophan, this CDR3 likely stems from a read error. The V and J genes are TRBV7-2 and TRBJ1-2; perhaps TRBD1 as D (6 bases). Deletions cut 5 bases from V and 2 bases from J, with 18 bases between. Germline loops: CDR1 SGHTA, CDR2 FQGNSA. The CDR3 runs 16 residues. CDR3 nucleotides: TGTGCCAGCAGCCCCAGCGCGGGGGCCACAAACTATGGCTACACCCTC. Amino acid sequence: CASSPSAGATNYGYTL.